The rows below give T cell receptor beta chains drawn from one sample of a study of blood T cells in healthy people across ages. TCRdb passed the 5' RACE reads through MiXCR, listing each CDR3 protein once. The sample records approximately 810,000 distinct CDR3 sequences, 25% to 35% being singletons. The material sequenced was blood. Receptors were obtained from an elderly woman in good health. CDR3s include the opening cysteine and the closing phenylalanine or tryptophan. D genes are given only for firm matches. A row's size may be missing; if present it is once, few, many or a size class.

CDR3: CASSVEDGAGGHTQYF; DNA: TGTGCCAGCAGCGTAGAGGATGGGGCGGGGGGGCATACGCAGTATTTT; D: TRBD2; V: TRBV9; J: TRBJ2-3; size: NA
CDR3: CASSLEAGGSGANVLTF; DNA: TGCGCCAGCAGCTTGGAGGCAGGCGGCTCTGGGGCCAACGTCCTGACTTTC; D: NA; V: TRBV5-1; J: TRBJ2-6; size: many
CDR3: CASSQGSGYKGTDTQYF; DNA: TGCGCCAGCAGCCAGGGGTCCGGTTATAAGGGAACAGATACGCAGTATTTT; D: NA; V: TRBV4-1; J: TRBJ2-3; size: many
CDR3: CASSEVPGPNEKLFF; DNA: TGTGCCAGCAGTGAAGTCCCAGGACCTAATGAAAAACTGTTTTTT; D: NA; V: TRBV2; J: TRBJ1-4; size: NA
CDR3: CASSSGQGRIWVAFF; DNA: TGTGCCAGCAGTTCCGGACAGGGGAGGATTTGGGTAGCTTTCTTT; D: TRBD1; V: TRBV27; J: TRBJ1-1; size: many
CDR3: CASSLGGTGGDEQFF; DNA: TGTGCCAGCAGCTTAGGGGGGACCGGGGGGGATGAGCAGTTCTTC; D: TRBD2; V: TRBV7-2; J: TRBJ2-1; size: NA
CDR3: CSPRGRETTYEQYF; DNA: TGTTCACCTAGAGGGAGGGAGACTACCTACGAGCAGTACTTC; D: NA; V: TRBV21-1; J: TRBJ2-7; size: NA
CDR3: CASSEKPSASDTQYF; DNA: TGCGCCAGCAGTGAGAAGCCTAGCGCCTCAGATACGCAGTATTTT; D: NA; V: TRBV10-1; J: TRBJ2-3; size: many
CDR3: CATSRDTGFNEQFF; DNA: TGTGCCACCAGCAGAGATACGGGGTTCAATGAGCAGTTCTTC; D: NA; V: TRBV15; J: TRBJ2-1; size: many
CDR3: CAISESWGRGTEAFF; DNA: TGTGCCATCAGTGAGTCTTGGGGTCGGGGCACTGAAGCTTTCTTT; D: NA; V: TRBV10-3; J: TRBJ1-1; size: few
CDR3: CASSLEGNSIGIYNEQFF; DNA: TGTGCCAGCAGCTTAGAGGGGAACTCAATCGGGATTTACAATGAGCAGTTCTTC; D: NA; V: TRBV11-2; J: TRBJ2-1; size: many
CDR3: CSARPRGGYNSPLHF; DNA: TGCAGTGCGCGCCCCCGGGGGGGCTATAATTCACCCCTCCACTTT; D: NA; V: TRBV20-1; J: TRBJ1-6; size: NA
CDR3: CAISSGTGAIFGNEKLFF; DNA: TGTGCCATCAGCTCCGGGACAGGGGCCATCTTTGGTAATGAAAAACTGTTTTTT; D: TRBD1; V: TRBV10-3; J: TRBJ1-4; size: many
CDR3: CASSWGTGTYEQDF; DNA: NA; D: NA; V: TRBV25-1; J: TRBJ2-5; size: NA